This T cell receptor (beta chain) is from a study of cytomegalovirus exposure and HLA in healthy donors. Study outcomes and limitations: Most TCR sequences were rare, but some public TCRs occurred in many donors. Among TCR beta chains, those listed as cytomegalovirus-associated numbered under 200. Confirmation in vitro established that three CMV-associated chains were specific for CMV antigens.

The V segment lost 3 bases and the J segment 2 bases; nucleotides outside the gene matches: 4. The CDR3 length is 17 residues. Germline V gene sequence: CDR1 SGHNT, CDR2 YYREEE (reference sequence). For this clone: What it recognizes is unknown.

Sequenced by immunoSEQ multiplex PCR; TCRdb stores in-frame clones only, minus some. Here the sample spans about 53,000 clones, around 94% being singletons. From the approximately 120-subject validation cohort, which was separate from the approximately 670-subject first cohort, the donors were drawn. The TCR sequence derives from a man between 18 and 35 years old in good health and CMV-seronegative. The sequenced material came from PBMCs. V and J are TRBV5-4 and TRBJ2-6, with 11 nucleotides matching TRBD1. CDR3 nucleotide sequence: TGTGCCAGCAGCTCCGGACAGGGGGCCACTGGGGCCAACGTCCTGACTTTC. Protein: CASSSGQGATGANVLTF.